The 10 T cell receptor beta chains reported below all come from one sample, sequenced in a study of cytomegalovirus exposure and HLA in healthy donors. Amplification used 60 Vbeta primers and 13 Jbeta primers. Data came from immunoSEQ multiplex PCR; TCRdb stores just in-frame clones and leaves some out. The data show 110,000 to 150,000 clones, 65% to 80% seen once. Sequencing was performed on PBMCs. The receptors originated from a woman aged 25 to 45 in good health and CMV-seronegative.

A few counts support this clone. This chain uses TRBV28 with TRBJ2-5; 13 bases are shared with TRBD2. This CDR3 is built from 19 residues. Looked up from germline, CDR1 is MDHEN and CDR2 is SYDVKM. The trim removed 3 bases at V and 5 bases at J, leaving 15 bases unmatched. The CDR3 nucleotides read TGTGCCAGCAGTTTGTTCGGACTAGCGGGAGCCGGCGGTGCGGAGACCCAGTACTTC. Protein product: CASSLFGLAGAGGAETQYF.

On this clone: Mismatch with germline at one junction end may stem from a read error. The genes are TRBV4-2 and TRBJ1-2, with 9 bases that match TRBD1. Germline V gene data show CDR1 as LGHNA and CDR2 as YNFKEQ. The CDR3 has 18 residues. In DNA form, the CDR3 reads TGTGCCAGCAGCCAGGAAGGGACAGGGAACGATTTTGACTATGGCTACACTTTC. This sequence encodes CASSQEGTGNDFDYGYTF.

The rearrangement links TRBV5-8 to TRBJ1-1, with D perhaps TRBD1 (5 bases). The V gene lost 0 bases and the J gene lost 3 bases, with 9 bases spanning the gap. The CDR3 consists of 14 residues. Germline V gene sequence: CDR1 SGHTS, CDR2 YDEGEE. DNA for the CDR3: TGTGCCAGCAGCTTGGAGGCAGGGTACACTGAAGCTTTCTTT. Amino acids: CASSLEAGYTEAFF.

The V and J genes are TRBV14 and TRBJ2-7; D possibly corresponds to TRBD2 (5 bases). Per the germline V gene, CDR1 is SGHDN and CDR2 is FVKESK. The ends were cut back, 4 bases at V and 3 bases at J, with 13 bases in the middle. The CDR3 is 14 residues long. This CDR3 is CASSPGSEFYEQYF. CDR3 coding DNA: TGTGCCAGCAGCCCGGGGTCCGAGTTCTACGAGCAGTACTTC.

The chain is built from TRBV18 and TRBJ1-3; D ambiguous. Trimming cost V 2 bases and J 1 base, with 12 bases left between them. Germline-derived CDR1 and CDR2 are KGHSH and LQKENI. This CDR3 has 16 residues. Here the CDR3 DNA reads TGTGCCAGCTCACCAATGTTGAGGACTTCTGGAAACACCATATATTTT. This translates into CASSPMLRTSGNTIYF.

The gene calls are TRBV28 and TRBJ2-7; 9 bases are a match to TRBD1. V was pared by 5 bases and J by 2 bases, with 7 bases of the junction left unmatched. CDR1 and CDR2 (germline): MDHEN, SYDVKM. The CDR3 sequence is 15 residues long. This chain's CDR3 is CASSAPGTGTYEQYF. The CDR3, as DNA: TGTGCCAGCAGTGCGCCCGGGACAGGGACCTACGAGCAGTACTTC.

The rearrangement joins TRBV15 to TRBJ1-2; TRBD1 aligns across 10 bases. The CDR3 contains 17 residues. The germline V gene encodes CDR1 LNHNV and CDR2 YYDKDF (reference sequence). The V and J ends lost 1 base and 7 bases, in that order; junction bases with no gene match: 12. The CDR3 DNA follows: TGTGCCACCAGCAGAGCAGGGGAATTAGACAGGGGGCGTGGCTACACCTTC. Protein product: CATSRAGELDRGRGYTF.

The rearrangement uses TRBV13 and TRBJ2-5; the D gene is possibly TRBD1 (7 bases). Trimming removed 5 bases from V and 7 bases from J, with 20 bases in between. The CDR3 runs to 15 residues. Germline CDR1 and CDR2: PRHDT and FYEKMQ (reference sequence). In DNA form, the CDR3 reads TGTGCCAGCAGCCTGGAGGGACAGCGATATGGGACCCAGTACTTC. This gives the protein CASSLEGQRYGTQYF.

The chain has TRBV13 and TRBJ2-2, with 8 positions matching TRBD1. The CDR3 loop spans 15 amino acids. Per the germline V gene, CDR1 is PRHDT and CDR2 is FYEKMQ (reference sequence). The V gene end was trimmed by 7 bases and the J gene end by 3 bases; junction bases not matched to a gene: 7. CDR3 coding DNA: TGTGCCAGCAAATGGACAGGGACGGACACCGGGGAGCTGTTTTTT. Protein sequence: CASKWTGTDTGELFF.

The gene calls are TRBV28 and TRBJ2-2; 8 nucleotides match TRBD1. The germline gives CDR1 MDHEN, CDR2 SYDVKM. The CDR3 totals 17 residues. V gave up 5 bases and J gave up 8 bases; unmatched junction bases: 16. CDR3 sequence: CASSLGTGLRLAGELFF. The DNA of the CDR3 is TGTGCCAGCAGTCTGGGGACAGGACTCCGGTTGGCTGGGGAGCTGTTTTTT.